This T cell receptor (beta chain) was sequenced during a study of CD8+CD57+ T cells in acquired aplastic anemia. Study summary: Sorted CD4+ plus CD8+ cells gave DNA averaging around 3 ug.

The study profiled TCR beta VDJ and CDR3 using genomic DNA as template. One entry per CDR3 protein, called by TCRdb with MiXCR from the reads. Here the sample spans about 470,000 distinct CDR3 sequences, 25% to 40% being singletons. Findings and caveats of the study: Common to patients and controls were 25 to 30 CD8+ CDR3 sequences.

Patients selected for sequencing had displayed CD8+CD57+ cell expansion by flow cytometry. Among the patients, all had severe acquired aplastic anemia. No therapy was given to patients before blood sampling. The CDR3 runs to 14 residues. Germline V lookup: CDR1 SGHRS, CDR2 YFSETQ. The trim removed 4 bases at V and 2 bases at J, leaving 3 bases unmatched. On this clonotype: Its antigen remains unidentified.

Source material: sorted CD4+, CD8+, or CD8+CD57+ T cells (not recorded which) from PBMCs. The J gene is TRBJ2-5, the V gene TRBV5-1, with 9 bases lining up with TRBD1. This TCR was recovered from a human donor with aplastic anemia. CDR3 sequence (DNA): TGCGCCAGCAGCAAACAGGGGGCACAAGAGACCCAGTACTTC. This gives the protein CASSKQGAQETQYF. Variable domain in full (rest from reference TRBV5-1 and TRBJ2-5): KAGVTQTPRYLIKTRGQQVTLSCSPISGHRSVSWYQQTPGQGLQFLFEYFSETQRNKGNFPGRFSGRQFSNSRSEMNVSTLELGDSALYLCASSKQGAQETQYFGPGTRLLVL.